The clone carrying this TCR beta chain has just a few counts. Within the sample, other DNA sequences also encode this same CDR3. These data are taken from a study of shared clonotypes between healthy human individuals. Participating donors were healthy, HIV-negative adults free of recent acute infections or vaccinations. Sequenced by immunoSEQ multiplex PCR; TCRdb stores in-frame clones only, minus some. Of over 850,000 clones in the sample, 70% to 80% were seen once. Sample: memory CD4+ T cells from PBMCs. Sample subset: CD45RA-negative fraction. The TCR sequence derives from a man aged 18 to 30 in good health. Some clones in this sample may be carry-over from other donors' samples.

In DNA, the CDR3 is TGTGCCAGCAGTGAAGGGCAGGGGGCTAATCAGCCCCAGCATTTT. It is translated as CASSEGQGANQPQHF. The chain couples TRBV2 to TRBJ1-5; 8 nucleotides match TRBD1. Germline V lookup: CDR1 SNHLY, CDR2 FYNNEI. The junction had 3 bases not matched to a gene; V was cut back by 1 base and J by 4 bases. The CDR3 sequence is 15 residues long.